The entry below gives a single T cell receptor beta chain sequence along with its context. The sample comes from a study of shared T cell receptors in the human thymus. Germline loops: CDR1 MGHDK, CDR2 SYGVNS. There are 12 residues in the CDR3. Trimming shortened V by 4 bases and J by 8 bases, and 11 bases separated the two germline ends. Only in-frame clones appear in the TCRdb table, and some are missing; sequencing was by immunoSEQ multiplex PCR. The repertoire holds about 500,000 clones, more than 75% seen once, with about 0.014% in the top ten. These data are also associated with another study on human thymus T cells. Per that study: The study used thymus tissue resected during corrective heart surgery.

This chain links TRBV25-1 with TRBJ1-1, with a weak D call TRBD1 (6 bases). The receptor was isolated from a boy younger than two with a congenital heart defect. The source material was thymocytes. As DNA, the CDR3 is TGTGCCAGCAGTGGGGGGGGCGGGGAAGCTTTCTTT. It translates to CASSGGGGEAFF.